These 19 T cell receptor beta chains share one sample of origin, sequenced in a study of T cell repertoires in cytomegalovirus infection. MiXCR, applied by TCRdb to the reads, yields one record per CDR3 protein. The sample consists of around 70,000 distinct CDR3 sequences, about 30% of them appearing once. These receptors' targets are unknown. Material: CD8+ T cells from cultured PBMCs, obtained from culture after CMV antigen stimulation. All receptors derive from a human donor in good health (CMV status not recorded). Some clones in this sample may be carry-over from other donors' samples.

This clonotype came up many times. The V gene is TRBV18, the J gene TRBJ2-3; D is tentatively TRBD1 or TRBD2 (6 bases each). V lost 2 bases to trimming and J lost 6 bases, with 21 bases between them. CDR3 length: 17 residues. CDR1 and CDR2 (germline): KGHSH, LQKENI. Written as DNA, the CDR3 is TGTGCCAGCTCACCAACAGCCGGGGGCAGAGTCAGGGATACGCAGTATTTT. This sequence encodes CASSPTAGGRVRDTQYF. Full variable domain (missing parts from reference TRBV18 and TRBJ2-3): NAGVMQNPRHLVRRRGQEARLRCSPMKGHSHVYWYRQLPEEGLKFMVYLQKENIIDESGMPKERFSAEFPKEGPSILRIQQVVRGDSAAYFCASSPTAGGRVRDTQYFGPGTRLTVL.

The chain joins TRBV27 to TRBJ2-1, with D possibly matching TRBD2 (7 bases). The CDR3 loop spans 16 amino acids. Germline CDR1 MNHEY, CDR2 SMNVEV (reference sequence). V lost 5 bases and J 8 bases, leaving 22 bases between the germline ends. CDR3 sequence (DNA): TGTGCCAGCAGTCTTTACCGATTTAGGGGGGGCGATGAGCAGTTCTTC. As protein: CASSLYRFRGGDEQFF.

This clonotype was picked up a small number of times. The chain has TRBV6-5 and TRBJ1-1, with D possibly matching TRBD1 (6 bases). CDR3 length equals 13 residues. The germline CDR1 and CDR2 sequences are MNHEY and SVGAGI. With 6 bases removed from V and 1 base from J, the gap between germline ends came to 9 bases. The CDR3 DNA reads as TGTGCCAGCAGCGGACAGCAGAACACTGAAGCTTTCTTT. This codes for CASSGQQNTEAFF.

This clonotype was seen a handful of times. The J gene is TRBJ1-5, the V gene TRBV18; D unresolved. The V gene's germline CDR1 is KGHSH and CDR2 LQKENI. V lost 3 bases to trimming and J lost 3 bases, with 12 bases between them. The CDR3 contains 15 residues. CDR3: CASSPDGVTNQPQHF. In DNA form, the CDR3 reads TGTGCCAGCTCACCTGATGGGGTTACCAATCAGCCCCAGCATTTT.

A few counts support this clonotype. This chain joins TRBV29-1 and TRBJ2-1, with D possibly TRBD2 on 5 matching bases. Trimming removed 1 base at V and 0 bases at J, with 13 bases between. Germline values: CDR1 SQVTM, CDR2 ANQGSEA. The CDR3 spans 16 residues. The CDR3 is CSVEGREGSSYNEQFF. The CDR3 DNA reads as TGCAGCGTTGAAGGGAGAGAGGGAAGCTCCTACAATGAGCAGTTCTTC.

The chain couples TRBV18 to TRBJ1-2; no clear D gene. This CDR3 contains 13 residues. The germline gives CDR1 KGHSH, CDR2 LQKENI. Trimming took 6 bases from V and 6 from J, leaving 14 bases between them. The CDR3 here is CASSPPGYDGYTF. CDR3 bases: TGTGCCAGCTCCCCGCCCGGGTATGATGGCTACACCTTC.

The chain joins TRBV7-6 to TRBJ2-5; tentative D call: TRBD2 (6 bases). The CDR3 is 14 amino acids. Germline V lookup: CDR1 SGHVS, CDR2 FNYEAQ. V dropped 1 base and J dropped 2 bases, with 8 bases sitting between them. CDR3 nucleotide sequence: TGTGCCAGCAGCTTAGTCCGGGGGCAAGAGACCCAGTACTTC. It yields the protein CASSLVRGQETQYF. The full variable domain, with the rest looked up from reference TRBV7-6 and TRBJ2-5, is GAGVSQSPRYKVTKRGQDVALRCDPISGHVSLYWYRQALGQGPEFLTYFNYEAQQDKSGLPNDRFSAERPEGSISTLTIQRTEQRDSAMYRCASSLVRGQETQYFGPGTRLLVL.

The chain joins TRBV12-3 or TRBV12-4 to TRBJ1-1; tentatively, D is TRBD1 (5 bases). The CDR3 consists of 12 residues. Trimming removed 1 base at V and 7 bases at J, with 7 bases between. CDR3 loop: CASSLGGGEAFF. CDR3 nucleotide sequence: TGTGCCAGCAGTTTAGGGGGGGGTGAAGCTTTCTTT.

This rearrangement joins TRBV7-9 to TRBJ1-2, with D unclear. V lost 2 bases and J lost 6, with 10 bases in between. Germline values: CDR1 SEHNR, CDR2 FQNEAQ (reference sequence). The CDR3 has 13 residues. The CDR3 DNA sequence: TGTGCCAGCAGCTTATTGCAGCCCCATGGCTACACCTTC. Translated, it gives CASSLLQPHGYTF.

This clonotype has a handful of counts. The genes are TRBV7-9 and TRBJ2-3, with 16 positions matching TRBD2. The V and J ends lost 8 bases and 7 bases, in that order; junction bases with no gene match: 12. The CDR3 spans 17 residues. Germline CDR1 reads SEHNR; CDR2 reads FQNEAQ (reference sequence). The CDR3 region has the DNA TGTGCCAGCTCGGGACTAGCGGGGGGGGTTTCCCCGTATACGCAGTATTTT. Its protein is CASSGLAGGVSPYTQYF.

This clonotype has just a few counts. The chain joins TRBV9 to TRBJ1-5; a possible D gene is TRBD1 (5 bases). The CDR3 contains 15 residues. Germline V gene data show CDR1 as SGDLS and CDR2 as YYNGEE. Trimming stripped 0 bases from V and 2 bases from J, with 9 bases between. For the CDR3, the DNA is TGTGCCAGCAGCGTAGACTCGGGGGGCAATCAGCCCCAGCATTTT. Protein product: CASSVDSGGNQPQHF.

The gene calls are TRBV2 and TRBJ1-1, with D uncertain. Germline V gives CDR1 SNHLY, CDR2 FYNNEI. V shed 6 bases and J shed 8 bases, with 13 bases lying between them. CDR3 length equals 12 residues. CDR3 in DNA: TGTGCCAGCAGCGGGAAACGCTTGGAAGCTTTCTTT. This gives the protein CASSGKRLEAFF.

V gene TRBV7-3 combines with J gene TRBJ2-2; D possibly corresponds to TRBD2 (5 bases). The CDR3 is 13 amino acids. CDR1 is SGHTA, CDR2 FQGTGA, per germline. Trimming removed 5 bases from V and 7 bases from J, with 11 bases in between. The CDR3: CASSPEGDGELFF. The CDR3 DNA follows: TGTGCCAGCAGCCCAGAGGGTGACGGGGAGCTGTTTTTT.

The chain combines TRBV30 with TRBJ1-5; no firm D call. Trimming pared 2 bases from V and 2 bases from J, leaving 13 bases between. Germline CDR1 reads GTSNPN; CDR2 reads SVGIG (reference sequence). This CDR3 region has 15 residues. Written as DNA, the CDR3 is TGTGCCTGGAGTAGGAGGGCTGTCGGCAATCAGCCCCAGCATTTT. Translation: CAWSRRAVGNQPQHF.

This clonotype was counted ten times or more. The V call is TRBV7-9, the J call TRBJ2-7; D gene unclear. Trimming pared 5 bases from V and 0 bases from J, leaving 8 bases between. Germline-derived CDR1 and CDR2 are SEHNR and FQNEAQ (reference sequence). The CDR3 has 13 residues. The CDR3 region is CASSSLSSYEQYF. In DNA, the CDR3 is TGTGCCAGCAGCAGCTTAAGCTCCTACGAGCAGTACTTC.

CDR3 DNA sequence: TGTGCCAGCAGCCGGACAGGGGGGTGGAGCACAGATACGCAGTATTTT. Protein product: CASSRTGGWSTDTQYF. The J gene is TRBJ2-3, the V gene TRBV12-3 or TRBV12-4; TRBD1 agrees at 10 bases. V lost 6 bases and J lost 0; bases outside the gene matches: 6. The CDR3 length is 16 residues.

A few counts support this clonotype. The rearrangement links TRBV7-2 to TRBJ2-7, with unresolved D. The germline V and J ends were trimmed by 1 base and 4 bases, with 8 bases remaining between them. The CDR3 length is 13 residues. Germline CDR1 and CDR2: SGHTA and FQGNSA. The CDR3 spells CASSLVEDYEQYF. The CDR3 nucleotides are TGTGCCAGCAGCTTAGTCGAAGATTACGAGCAGTACTTC.

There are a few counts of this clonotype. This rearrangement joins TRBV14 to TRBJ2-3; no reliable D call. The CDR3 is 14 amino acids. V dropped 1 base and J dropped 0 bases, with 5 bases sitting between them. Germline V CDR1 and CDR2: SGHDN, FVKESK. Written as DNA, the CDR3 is TGTGCCAGCAGCCAAGGTTCGAGCACAGATACGCAGTATTTT. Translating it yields CASSQGSSTDTQYF.

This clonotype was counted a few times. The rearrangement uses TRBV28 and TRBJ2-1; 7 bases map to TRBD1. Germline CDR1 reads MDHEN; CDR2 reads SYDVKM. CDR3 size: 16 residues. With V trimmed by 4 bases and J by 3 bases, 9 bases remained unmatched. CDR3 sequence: CASSSPGDSIYNEQFF. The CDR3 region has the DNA TGTGCCAGCAGTTCCCCCGGGGACAGCATCTACAATGAGCAGTTCTTC.